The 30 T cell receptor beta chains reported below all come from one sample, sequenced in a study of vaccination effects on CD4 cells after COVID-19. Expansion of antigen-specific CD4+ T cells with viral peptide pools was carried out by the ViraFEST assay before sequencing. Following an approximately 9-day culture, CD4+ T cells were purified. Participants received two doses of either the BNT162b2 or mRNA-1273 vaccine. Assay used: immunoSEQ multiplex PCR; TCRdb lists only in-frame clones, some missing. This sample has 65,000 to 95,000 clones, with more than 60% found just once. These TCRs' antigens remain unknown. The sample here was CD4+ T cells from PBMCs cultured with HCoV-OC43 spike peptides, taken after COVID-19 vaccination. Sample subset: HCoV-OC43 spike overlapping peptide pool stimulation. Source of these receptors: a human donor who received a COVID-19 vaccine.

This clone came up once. The DNA of the CDR3 is TGTGCCAGCAGCCCGACAGGGGGCTTTGAAAAACTGTTTTTT. Protein product: CASSPTGGFEKLFF. J is TRBJ1-4 and V is TRBV5-5; 10 positions agree with TRBD1. The CDR3 contains 14 residues. J gave up 7 bases and V 4 bases, and 4 bases lay outside the gene matches. CDR1 SGHKS and CDR2 YYEKEE come from the germline V gene (reference sequence).

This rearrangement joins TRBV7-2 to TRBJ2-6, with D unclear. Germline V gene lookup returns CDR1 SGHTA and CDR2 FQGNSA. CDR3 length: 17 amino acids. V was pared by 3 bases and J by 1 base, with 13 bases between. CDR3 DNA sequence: TGTGCCAGCAGCTTGGCACTCTTCTCGTCTGGGGCCAACGTCCTGACTTTC. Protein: CASSLALFSSGANVLTF.

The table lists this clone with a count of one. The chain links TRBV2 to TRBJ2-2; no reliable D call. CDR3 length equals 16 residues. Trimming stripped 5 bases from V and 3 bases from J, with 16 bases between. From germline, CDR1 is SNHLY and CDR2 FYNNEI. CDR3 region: CASSPRRSGDTGELFF. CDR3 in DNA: TGTGCCAGCAGTCCCCGTCGGTCGGGTGACACCGGGGAGCTGTTTTTT.

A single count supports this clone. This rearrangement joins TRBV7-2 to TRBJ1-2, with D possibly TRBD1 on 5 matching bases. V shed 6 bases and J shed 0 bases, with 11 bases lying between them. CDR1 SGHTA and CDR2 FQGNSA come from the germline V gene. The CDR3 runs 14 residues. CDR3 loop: CASSRGTANYGYTF. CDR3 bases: TGTGCCAGCAGTCGAGGGACGGCTAACTATGGCTACACCTTC.

CDR3 DNA sequence: TGTGCCAGCAGTTTTACAGGGAGGAACACTGAAGCTTTCTTT. Residues: CASSFTGRNTEAFF. The chain has TRBV6-2 or TRBV6-3 and TRBJ1-1; maybe TRBD1 (6 bases). V was shortened by 4 bases and J by 1 base, with 10 bases between the two germline ends. The CDR3 runs 14 residues. The V gene's germline CDR1 is MNHEY and CDR2 SVGEGT.

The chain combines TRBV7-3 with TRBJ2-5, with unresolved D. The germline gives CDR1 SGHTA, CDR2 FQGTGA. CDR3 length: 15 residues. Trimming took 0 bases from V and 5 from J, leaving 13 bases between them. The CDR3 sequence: CASSLTLVAGETQYF. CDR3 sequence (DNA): TGTGCCAGCAGCTTAACGTTAGTAGCTGGCGAGACCCAGTACTTC.

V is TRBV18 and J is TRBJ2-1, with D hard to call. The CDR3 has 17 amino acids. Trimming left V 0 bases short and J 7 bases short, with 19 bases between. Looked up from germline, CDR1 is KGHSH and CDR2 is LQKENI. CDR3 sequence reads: CASSPPNADATINEQFF. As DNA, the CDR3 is TGTGCCAGCTCACCACCAAACGCCGACGCCACTATTAATGAGCAGTTCTTC.

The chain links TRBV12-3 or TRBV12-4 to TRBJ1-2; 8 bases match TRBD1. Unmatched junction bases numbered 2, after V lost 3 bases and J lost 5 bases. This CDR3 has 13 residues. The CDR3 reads CASSFRDRYGYTF. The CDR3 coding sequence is TGTGCCAGCAGTTTCCGGGACAGGTATGGCTACACCTTC.

The CDR3 loop is CASSITGGWTGELFF. CDR3 sequence (DNA): TGCGCCAGCAGCATTACAGGGGGATGGACCGGGGAGCTGTTTTTT. The chain carries TRBV5-1 and TRBJ2-2; 8 positions agree with TRBD1. The V and J ends lost 4 bases and 5 bases, in that order; junction bases with no gene match: 7. In germline, CDR1 is SGHRS, CDR2 YFSETQ. The CDR3 runs 15 residues.

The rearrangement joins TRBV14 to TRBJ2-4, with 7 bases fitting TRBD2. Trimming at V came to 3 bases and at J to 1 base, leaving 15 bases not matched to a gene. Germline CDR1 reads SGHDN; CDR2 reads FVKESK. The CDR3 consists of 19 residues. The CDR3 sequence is CASSQSRIQGLRAKNIQYF. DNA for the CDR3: TGTGCCAGCAGCCAGAGCCGAATCCAGGGACTACGGGCCAAAAACATTCAGTACTTC.

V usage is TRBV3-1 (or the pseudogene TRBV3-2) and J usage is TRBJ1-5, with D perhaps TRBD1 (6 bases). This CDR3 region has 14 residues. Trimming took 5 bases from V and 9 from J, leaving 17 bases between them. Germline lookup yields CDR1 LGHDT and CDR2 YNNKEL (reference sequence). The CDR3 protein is CASSSSTGGRPQHF. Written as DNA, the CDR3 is TGTGCCAGCAGCTCCTCTACCGGGGGCAGGCCCCAGCATTTT.

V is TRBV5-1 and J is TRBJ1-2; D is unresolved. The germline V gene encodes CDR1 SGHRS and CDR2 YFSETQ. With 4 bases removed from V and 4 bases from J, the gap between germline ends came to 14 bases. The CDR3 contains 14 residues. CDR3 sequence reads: CASSLSEGSYGYTF. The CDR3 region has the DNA TGCGCCAGCAGCCTCTCTGAGGGCAGCTATGGCTACACCTTC.

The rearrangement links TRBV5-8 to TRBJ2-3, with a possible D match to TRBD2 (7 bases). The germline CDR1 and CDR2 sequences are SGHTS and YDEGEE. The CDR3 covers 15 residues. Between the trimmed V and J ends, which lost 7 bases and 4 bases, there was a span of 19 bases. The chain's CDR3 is CASPTWGGPADTQYF. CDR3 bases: TGTGCCAGCCCCACGTGGGGGGGGCCCGCAGATACGCAGTATTTT.

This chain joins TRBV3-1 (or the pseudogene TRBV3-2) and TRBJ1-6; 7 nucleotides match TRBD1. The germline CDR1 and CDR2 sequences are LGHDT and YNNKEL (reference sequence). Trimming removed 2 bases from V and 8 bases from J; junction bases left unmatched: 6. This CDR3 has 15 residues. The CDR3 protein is CASSQTGTEDSPLHF. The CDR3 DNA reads TGTGCCAGCAGCCAAACCGGGACAGAAGATTCACCCCTCCACTTT.

DNA of the CDR3: TGTGCCAGCAGCACCGCGACGGACACGAACACTGAAGCTTTCTTT. Its translation is CASSTATDTNTEAFF. This chain uses TRBV5-4 with TRBJ1-1; D may be TRBD1 (5 bases). The V end lost 4 bases, the J end lost 1 base, and 14 bases lay between the germline ends. The germline V gene encodes CDR1 SGHNT and CDR2 YYREEE (reference sequence). The CDR3 runs to 15 residues.

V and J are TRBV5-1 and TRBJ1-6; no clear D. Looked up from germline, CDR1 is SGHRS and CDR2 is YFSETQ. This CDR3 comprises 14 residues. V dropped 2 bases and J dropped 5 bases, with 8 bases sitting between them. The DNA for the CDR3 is TGCGCCAGCAGCTTTCTTGAAAATAATTCACCCCTCCACTTT. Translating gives CASSFLENNSPLHF.

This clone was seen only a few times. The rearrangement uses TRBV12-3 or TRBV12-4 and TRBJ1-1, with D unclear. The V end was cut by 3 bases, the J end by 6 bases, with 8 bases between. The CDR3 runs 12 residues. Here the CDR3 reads CASSFRRAEAFF. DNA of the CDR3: TGTGCCAGCAGTTTTAGGAGGGCTGAAGCTTTCTTT.

Here the CDR3 reads CASSLPGTGGFDEQYV. The CDR3 DNA follows: TGTGCCAGCAGCTTGCCAGGGACAGGGGGCTTCGACGAGCAGTACGTC. The chain employs TRBV5-4 and TRBJ2-7; TRBD1 agrees at 12 bases. Unmatched junction bases numbered 7, after V lost 1 base and J lost 5 bases. There are 16 residues in the CDR3. Germline loops: CDR1 SGHNT, CDR2 YYREEE (reference sequence).

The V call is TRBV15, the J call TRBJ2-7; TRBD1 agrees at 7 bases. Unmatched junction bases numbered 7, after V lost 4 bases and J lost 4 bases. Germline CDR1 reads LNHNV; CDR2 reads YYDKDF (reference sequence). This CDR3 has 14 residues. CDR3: CATSKGQSTYEQYV. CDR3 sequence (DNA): TGTGCCACCAGCAAGGGACAGAGCACATACGAGCAGTACGTC.

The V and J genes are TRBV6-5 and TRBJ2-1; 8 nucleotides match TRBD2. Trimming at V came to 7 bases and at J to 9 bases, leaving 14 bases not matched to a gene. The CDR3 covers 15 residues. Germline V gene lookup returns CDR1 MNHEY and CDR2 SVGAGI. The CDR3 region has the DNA TGTGCCAGCATAGAATACGGGAGGGCGGGAAGTGAGCAGTTCTTC. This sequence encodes CASIEYGRAGSEQFF.

The CDR3, as DNA: TGTGCCAGCAGTGAATTCGAGACACGGAACACTGAAGCTTTCTTT. Its protein is CASSEFETRNTEAFF. The rearrangement links TRBV2 to TRBJ1-1, with D uncertain. There are 15 residues in the CDR3. Germline lookup yields CDR1 SNHLY and CDR2 FYNNEI. V lost 2 bases and J lost 1, with 11 bases in between.

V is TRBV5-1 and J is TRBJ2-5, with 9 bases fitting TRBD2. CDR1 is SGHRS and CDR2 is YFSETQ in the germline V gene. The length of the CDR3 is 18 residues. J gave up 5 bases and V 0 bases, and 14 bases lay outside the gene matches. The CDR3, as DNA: TGCGCCAGCAGCTTGGCAGCGGGGGGACCCACGCGGGGGGAGACCCAGTACTTC. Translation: CASSLAAGGPTRGETQYF.

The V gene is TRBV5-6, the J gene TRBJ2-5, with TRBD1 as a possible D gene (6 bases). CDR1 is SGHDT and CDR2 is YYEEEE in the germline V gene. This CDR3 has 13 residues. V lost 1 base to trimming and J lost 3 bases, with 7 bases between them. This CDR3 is CASSLSGEETQYF. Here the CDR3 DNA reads TGTGCCAGCAGCTTGTCAGGGGAAGAGACCCAGTACTTC.

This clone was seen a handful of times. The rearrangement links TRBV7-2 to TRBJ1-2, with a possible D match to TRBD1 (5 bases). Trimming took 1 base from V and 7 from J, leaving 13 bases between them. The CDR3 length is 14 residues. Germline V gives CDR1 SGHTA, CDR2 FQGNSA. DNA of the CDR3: TGTGCCAGCAGCTTAGATGGGGGGTTAAGTGGCTACACCTTC. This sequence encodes CASSLDGGLSGYTF.

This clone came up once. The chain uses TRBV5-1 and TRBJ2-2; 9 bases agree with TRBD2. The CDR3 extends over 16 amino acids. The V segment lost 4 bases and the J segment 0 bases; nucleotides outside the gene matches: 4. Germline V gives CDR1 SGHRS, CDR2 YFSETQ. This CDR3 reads CASSTGLATNTGELFF. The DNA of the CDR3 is TGCGCCAGCAGCACCGGACTAGCGACGAACACCGGGGAGCTGTTTTTT.

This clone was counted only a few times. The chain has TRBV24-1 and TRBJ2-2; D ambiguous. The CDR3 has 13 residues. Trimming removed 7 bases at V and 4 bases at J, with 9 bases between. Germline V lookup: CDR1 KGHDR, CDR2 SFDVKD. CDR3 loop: CATRSTSTGELFF. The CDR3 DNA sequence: TGTGCCACCAGGAGTACGAGCACCGGGGAGCTGTTTTTT.

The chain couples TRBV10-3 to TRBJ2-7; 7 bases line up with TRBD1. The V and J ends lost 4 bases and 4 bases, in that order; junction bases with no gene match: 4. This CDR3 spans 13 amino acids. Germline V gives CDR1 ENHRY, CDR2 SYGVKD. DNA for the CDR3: TGTGCCATCAGTGTAGGGGGCGGTTACGAGCAGTACGTC. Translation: CAISVGGGYEQYV.

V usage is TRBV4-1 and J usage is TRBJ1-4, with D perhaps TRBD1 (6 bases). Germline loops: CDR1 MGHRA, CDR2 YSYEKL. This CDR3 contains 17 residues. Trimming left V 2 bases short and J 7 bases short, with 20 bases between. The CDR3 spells CASSQYEVGGSFEKLFF. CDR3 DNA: TGCGCCAGCAGCCAATACGAGGTAGGGGGGAGCTTTGAAAAACTGTTTTTT.

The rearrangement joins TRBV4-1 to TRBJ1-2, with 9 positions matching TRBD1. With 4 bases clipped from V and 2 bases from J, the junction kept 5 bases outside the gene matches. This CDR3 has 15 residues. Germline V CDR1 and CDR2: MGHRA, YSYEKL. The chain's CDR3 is CASSPSGTGNYGYTF. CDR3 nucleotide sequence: TGCGCCAGCAGCCCGTCCGGGACAGGGAACTATGGCTACACCTTC.

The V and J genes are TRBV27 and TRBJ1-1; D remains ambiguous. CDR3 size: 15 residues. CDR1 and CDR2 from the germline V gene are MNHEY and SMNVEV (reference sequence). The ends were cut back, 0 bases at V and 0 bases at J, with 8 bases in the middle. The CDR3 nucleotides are TGTGCCAGCAGTTTATCGTTCAGGTTGAACACTGAAGCTTTCTTT. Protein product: CASSLSFRLNTEAFF.